The 30 T cell receptor beta chains reported below all come from one sample, sequenced in a study of blood T cell repertoires in COVID-19. The table came from immunoSEQ multiplex PCR; TCRdb's copy has only in-frame clones and leaves some out. Altogether 160,000 or so clones are present, roughly 74% being singletons, with the ten largest covering about 15%. Sequencing used peripheral blood. These receptors came from a woman aged 80 or older with acute or convalescent COVID-19.

The V gene is TRBV14, the J gene TRBJ1-2, with 7 bases identical to TRBD1. CDR3 length: 13 residues. Germline V gives CDR1 SGHDN, CDR2 FVKESK. Trimming removed 4 bases from V and 4 bases from J; junction bases left unmatched: 3. CDR3 nucleotides: TGTGCCAGCAGCCCTCGGGACAGCTATGGCTACACCTTC. Protein sequence: CASSPRDSYGYTF.

The chain combines TRBV6-5 with TRBJ2-7, with a possible D match to TRBD2 (6 bases). This CDR3 is 16 amino acids long. CDR1 is MNHEY, CDR2 SVGAGI, per germline. Trimming left V 1 base short and J 2 bases short, with 15 bases between. CDR3 residues: CASSYLGSGMPYEQYF. CDR3 nucleotides: TGTGCCAGCAGTTACTTAGGTAGCGGTATGCCCTACGAGCAGTACTTC.

The chain is built from TRBV5-4 and TRBJ2-7, with 7 nucleotides matching TRBD2. Germline V gene lookup returns CDR1 SGHNT and CDR2 YYREEE (reference sequence). The CDR3 length is 14 residues. V was pared by 4 bases and J by 0 bases, with 4 bases of the junction left unmatched. CDR3 in amino acids: CASSLSSGSYEQYF. The CDR3 nucleotides read TGTGCCAGCAGCCTCTCTAGCGGCTCCTACGAGCAGTACTTC.

This clone was detected only a few times. V and J are TRBV29-1 and TRBJ1-1; TRBD1 agrees at 7 bases. This CDR3 region has 12 residues. V trimming: 6 bases; J trimming: 3 bases; junction bases outside the gene matches: 4. Per germline, CDR1 SQVTM and CDR2 ANQGSEA. Here the CDR3 DNA reads TGCAGCGTACTACAGGGGCACACTGAAGCTTTCTTT. The encoded protein is CSVLQGHTEAFF.

The chain combines TRBV27 with TRBJ2-7; D perhaps matches TRBD2 (5 bases). The germline V gene has CDR1 MNHEY and CDR2 SMNVEV (reference sequence). This CDR3 contains 16 residues. V lost 3 bases and J 0 bases, leaving 15 bases between the germline ends. The CDR3 sequence is CASSLSGGLFSYEQYF. CDR3 coding DNA: TGTGCCAGCAGTTTGTCCGGAGGCCTGTTCTCCTACGAGCAGTACTTC.

This rearrangement joins TRBV5-1 to TRBJ2-7, with 8 positions matching TRBD2. The CDR3 runs 15 residues. CDR1 and CDR2 from the germline V gene are SGHRS and YFSETQ. The V segment lost 7 bases and the J segment 0 bases; nucleotides outside the gene matches: 9. CDR3 in DNA: TGCGCCAGCGCTGTGTTAGCGGGGAGCTCCTACGAGCAGTACTTC. Its translation: CASAVLAGSSYEQYF.

V and J are TRBV5-1 and TRBJ1-5; 9 bases are a match to TRBD1. This CDR3 spans 14 amino acids. The germline V gene has CDR1 SGHRS and CDR2 YFSETQ. The trim removed 2 bases at V and 7 bases at J, leaving 4 bases unmatched. The CDR3 sequence is CASSFRTGEQPQHF. In DNA, the CDR3 is TGCGCCAGCAGCTTTAGGACAGGGGAACAGCCCCAGCATTTT.

CDR3 bases: TGCGCCAGCAGCCGAACTAGCGGGAGGGGCCCCGGGTATGAGCAGTTCTTC. Protein product: CASSRTSGRGPGYEQFF. The genes are TRBV4-1 and TRBJ2-1; the match to TRBD2 covers 13 bases. CDR3 length equals 17 residues. Per germline, CDR1 MGHRA and CDR2 YSYEKL. V lost 4 bases, J lost 8 bases, and 11 bases stayed unmatched.

CDR3 sequence: CASSFSGQGYNEQFF. CDR3 nucleotides: TGCGCCAGCAGCTTTTCGGGACAGGGTTACAATGAGCAGTTCTTC. The chain combines TRBV5-1 with TRBJ2-1; TRBD1 matches 9 bases. Per the germline V gene, CDR1 is SGHRS and CDR2 is YFSETQ. J lost 4 bases, V lost 2 bases, and 4 bases had no gene match. This CDR3 has 15 amino acids. Supplemented by reference TRBV5-1 and TRBJ2-1, the full variable domain reads KAGVTQTPRYLIKTRGQQVTLSCSPISGHRSVSWYQQTPGQGLQFLFEYFSETQRNKGNFPGRFSGRQFSNSRSEMNVSTLELGDSALYLCASSFSGQGYNEQFFGPGTRLTVL.

The rearrangement links TRBV27 to TRBJ1-1; D not certain. Deletions cut 6 bases from V and 5 bases from J, with 22 bases between. The CDR3 is 16 amino acids. Germline CDR1 MNHEY, CDR2 SMNVEV (reference sequence). This chain's CDR3 is CASRPSIRSILTEAFF. CDR3 DNA sequence: TGTGCCAGCAGGCCTAGCATACGGAGTATCCTTACTGAAGCTTTCTTT.

The V call is TRBV10-2, the J call TRBJ1-3; a weak D match, TRBD1 (5 bases). V lost 0 bases and J 7 bases, leaving 13 bases between the germline ends. This CDR3 is 15 amino acids long. CDR1 is WSHSY and CDR2 is SAAADI in the germline V gene. The CDR3 here is CASSESFGARNTIYF. The CDR3 region has the DNA TGCGCCAGCAGTGAGTCTTTTGGGGCGCGTAACACCATATATTTT.

J is TRBJ1-2 and V is TRBV18, with TRBD1 matching 7 bases. V lost 3 bases, J lost 6 bases, and 7 bases stayed unmatched. Looked up from germline, CDR1 is KGHSH and CDR2 is LQKENI. The CDR3 spans 14 residues. In nucleotides, the CDR3 is TGTGCCAGCTCACCTAATGACAGGGAAGATGGCTACACCTTC. This sequence encodes CASSPNDREDGYTF. The entire variable domain, with the rest obtained from reference TRBV18 and TRBJ1-2, is as follows: NAGVMQNPRHLVRRRGQEARLRCSPMKGHSHVYWYRQLPEEGLKFMVYLQKENIIDESGMPKERFSAEFPKEGPSILRIQQVVRGDSAAYFCASSPNDREDGYTFGSGTRLTVV.

V usage is TRBV6-5 and J usage is TRBJ2-3; 7 bases are a match to TRBD1. Germline trimming cut 6 bases from V and 2 bases from J; bases unmatched to any gene: 5. This CDR3 has 14 residues. Germline V lookup: CDR1 MNHEY, CDR2 SVGAGI. CDR3 sequence: CASRGQLNTDTQYF. The CDR3 DNA reads TGTGCCAGCAGGGGACAGCTCAACACAGATACGCAGTATTTT.

The chain has TRBV18 and TRBJ1-2, with 7 bases matching TRBD1. From germline, CDR1 is KGHSH and CDR2 LQKENI. Losses at the gene ends were 3 bases for V and 2 bases for J; bases not matched to a gene: 3. There are 14 residues in the CDR3. Here the CDR3 DNA reads TGTGCCAGCTCACCCGTGACAGGGAACTATGGCTACACCTTC. Its translation is CASSPVTGNYGYTF. Full variable domain (remainder filled in from reference TRBV18 and TRBJ1-2): NAGVMQNPRHLVRRRGQEARLRCSPMKGHSHVYWYRQLPEEGLKFMVYLQKENIIDESGMPKERFSAEFPKEGPSILRIQQVVRGDSAAYFCASSPVTGNYGYTFGSGTRLTVV.

This rearrangement joins TRBV27 to TRBJ2-5, with D perhaps TRBD1 (6 bases). V lost 4 bases, J lost 4 bases, and 19 bases lay in between. Germline CDR1 reads MNHEY; CDR2 reads SMNVEV (reference sequence). The CDR3 sequence is 16 residues long. The CDR3 sequence: CASSSARRGFGETQYF. The CDR3, as DNA: TGTGCCAGCAGTTCAGCCCGCAGGGGATTCGGAGAGACCCAGTACTTC.

The chain uses TRBV11-2 and TRBJ2-7, with TRBD1 matching 10 bases. The junction had 6 bases not matched to a gene; V was cut back by 4 bases and J by 3 bases. The V gene's germline CDR1 is SGHAT and CDR2 FQNNGV. This CDR3 is 15 amino acids long. The CDR3 DNA sequence: TGTGCCAGCAGCTACGGGACAGGGGTGGTCTACGAGCAGTACTTC. Translation gives CASSYGTGVVYEQYF.

This clone was seen more than once but under ten times. The genes are TRBV6-5 and TRBJ2-3; 7 positions agree with TRBD2. Germline lookup yields CDR1 MNHEY and CDR2 SVGAGI. The CDR3 runs 13 residues. CDR3 nucleotide sequence: TGTGCGGGGGGGTCCGTAACCACAGATACGCAGTATTTT. Its protein is CAGGSVTTDTQYF.

This clone was found a few times. The chain has TRBV7-2 and TRBJ1-1; D is uncertain. The V gene's germline CDR1 is SGHTA and CDR2 FQGNSA. The CDR3 consists of 12 residues. V was clipped by 2 bases and J by 5 bases, with 6 bases between them. CDR3 nucleotides: TGTGCCAGCAGCTTATTCGGGACTGAAGCTTTCTTT. Encoded protein: CASSLFGTEAFF.

The chain has TRBV6-5 and TRBJ2-3, with D maybe TRBD1 (6 bases). CDR3 size: 16 residues. Germline-derived CDR1 and CDR2 are MNHEY and SVGAGI. Between the trimmed V and J ends, which lost 2 bases and 2 bases, there was a span of 14 bases. CDR3 residues: CASSYARGYTTDTQYF. CDR3 coding DNA: TGTGCCAGCAGTTACGCCAGGGGCTATACCACAGATACGCAGTATTTT.

The chain has TRBV19 and TRBJ1-1; D call uncertain. The CDR3 covers 14 residues. Trimming took 3 bases from V and 1 from J, leaving 9 bases between them. Germline assignment: CDR1 LNHDA and CDR2 SQIVND (reference sequence). CDR3 protein: CASSMYAGNTEAFF. DNA for the CDR3: TGTGCCAGTAGTATGTATGCGGGGAACACTGAAGCTTTCTTT.

The genes are TRBV4-2 and TRBJ1-3, with D perhaps matching TRBD1 (5 bases). The CDR3 covers 16 residues. Germline-derived CDR1 and CDR2 are LGHNA and YNFKEQ. The V and J ends lost 1 base and 4 bases respectively, with 14 bases between them. The CDR3 coding sequence is TGTGCCAGCAGCCAAGTGGGGGGGATTCTCGGAAACACCATATATTTT. It translates to CASSQVGGILGNTIYF.

The chain combines TRBV7-9 with TRBJ2-5; 10 bases line up with TRBD1. This CDR3 contains 14 residues. Germline values: CDR1 SEHNR, CDR2 FQNEAQ (reference sequence). With 5 bases clipped from V and 5 bases from J, the junction kept 5 bases outside the gene matches. The CDR3 DNA follows: TGTGCCAGCAGCCCGCGGGACAGGGGTGAGACCCAGTACTTC. Its translation: CASSPRDRGETQYF.

In its sample, this clone was seen a few times. For the CDR3, the DNA is TGTGCCAGCAGCTTGGGTGGACAGGGGGCCAGTCAGCCCCAGCATTTT. It specifies CASSLGGQGASQPQHF. The gene calls are TRBV5-6 and TRBJ1-5, with 11 bases fitting TRBD1. The junction had 5 bases not matched to a gene; V was cut back by 0 bases and J by 6 bases. Germline lookup yields CDR1 SGHDT and CDR2 YYEEEE. The CDR3 runs 16 residues.

The chain combines TRBV2 with TRBJ2-7; TRBD2 agrees at 7 bases. This CDR3 has 16 amino acids. Trimming took 3 bases from V and 3 from J; bases not matched to a gene: 11. The germline V gene has CDR1 SNHLY and CDR2 FYNNEI. CDR3 nucleotide sequence: TGTGCCAGCAGTGAGTACTTCCGGGACTATGGCTACGAGCAGTACTTC. It yields the protein CASSEYFRDYGYEQYF.

In its sample, this clone was seen a few times. CDR3 sequence reads: CASSVALGDPRTDTQYF. CDR3 nucleotides: TGTGCCAGCAGCGTAGCGCTGGGAGACCCCCGCACAGATACGCAGTATTTT. The chain carries TRBV9 and TRBJ2-3, with D possibly TRBD2 on 5 matching bases. Trimming removed 0 bases from V and 1 base from J, with 15 bases in between. CDR3 size: 17 residues. From germline, CDR1 is SGDLS and CDR2 YYNGEE.

This clone appeared a few times. This chain joins TRBV9 and TRBJ2-7, with 9 bases matching TRBD1. CDR1 and CDR2 (germline): SGDLS, YYNGEE. The V segment lost 0 bases and the J segment 5 bases; nucleotides outside the gene matches: 6. The CDR3 covers 15 residues. The CDR3 is CASSVEGTGLNEQYF. Written as DNA, the CDR3 is TGTGCCAGCAGCGTAGAAGGGACAGGGCTTAACGAGCAGTACTTC.

The chain recombines TRBV6-5 with TRBJ2-1, with 7 bases that match TRBD2. The CDR3 runs 16 residues. After removal of 4 bases from V and 3 bases from J, the junction contained 9 bases not matched to a gene. CDR1 and CDR2 from the germline V gene are MNHEY and SVGAGI. The CDR3 protein is CASSWGGRGIYNEQFF. CDR3 DNA: TGTGCCAGCAGTTGGGGTGGGCGGGGGATCTACAATGAGCAGTTCTTC.

The chain has TRBV19 and TRBJ2-1; 7 bases are shared with TRBD2. The CDR3 is 15 amino acids. V shed 5 bases, J shed 8 bases, and the junction held 12 bases outside the gene matches. Germline V gene lookup returns CDR1 LNHDA and CDR2 SQIVND (reference sequence). Here the CDR3 reads CASSPQGLGYYEQFF. The CDR3 DNA reads as TGTGCCAGTAGTCCCCAAGGACTAGGGTACTATGAGCAGTTCTTC.

The chain couples TRBV6-5 to TRBJ1-1; tentative D call: TRBD1 (5 bases). The CDR3 extends over 14 amino acids. Germline V gene data show CDR1 as MNHEY and CDR2 as SVGAGI. The germline V and J ends were trimmed by 6 bases and 5 bases, with 16 bases remaining between them. This CDR3 is CASSLTTVWTEAFF. As DNA, the CDR3 is TGTGCCAGCAGCCTAACGACAGTATGGACTGAAGCTTTCTTT.

The CDR3 DNA is TGTGCCAGCAGTATACAGGGCGGGGAGCTGTTTTTT. It is translated as CASSIQGGELFF. The chain employs TRBV7-9 and TRBJ2-2; a weak D match, TRBD1 (6 bases). Germline loops: CDR1 SEHNR, CDR2 FQNEAQ (reference sequence). Trimming shortened V by 6 bases and J by 7 bases, and 9 bases separated the two germline ends. This CDR3 is 12 amino acids long.